The clone carrying this T cell receptor (beta chain) was found once. CDR3 length: 15 residues. The V and J ends lost 5 bases and 6 bases respectively, with 14 bases between them. This specimen comes from a study of blood T cells in healthy people across ages. Isolation of PBMCs gave at least 6 million cells per sample. Then a second PCR, running roughly 7 to 11 cycles, was carried out with a sample-barcoded 5' primer and a J-beta primer mix. One entry per CDR3 protein, called by TCRdb with MiXCR from the 5' RACE reads. This table holds about 1.5 million distinct CDR3 sequences, roughly 43% found once.

The sequence was collected from a woman aged 18-30 years in good health. The chain couples TRBV12-3 or TRBV12-4 to TRBJ1-6; D uncertain. The sample comprised blood. This CDR3 is CASSLDPDRNSPLHF. Here the CDR3 DNA reads TGTGCCAGCAGTCTAGACCCTGACCGTAATTCACCCCTCCACTTT.